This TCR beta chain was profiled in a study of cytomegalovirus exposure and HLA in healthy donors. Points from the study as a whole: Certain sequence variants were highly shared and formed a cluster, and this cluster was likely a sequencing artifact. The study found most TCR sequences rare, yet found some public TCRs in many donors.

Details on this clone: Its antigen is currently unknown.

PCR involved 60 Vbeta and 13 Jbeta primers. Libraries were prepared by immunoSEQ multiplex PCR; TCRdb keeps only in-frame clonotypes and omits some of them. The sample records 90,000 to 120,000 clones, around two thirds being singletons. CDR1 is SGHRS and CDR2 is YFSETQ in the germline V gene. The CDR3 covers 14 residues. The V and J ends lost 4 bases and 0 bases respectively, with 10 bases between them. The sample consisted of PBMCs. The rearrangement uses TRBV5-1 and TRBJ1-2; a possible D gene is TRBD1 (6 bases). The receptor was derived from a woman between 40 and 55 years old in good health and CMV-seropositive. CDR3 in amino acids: CASSTDSPNYGYTF. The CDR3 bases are TGCGCCAGCAGCACGGACAGCCCTAACTATGGCTACACCTTC.